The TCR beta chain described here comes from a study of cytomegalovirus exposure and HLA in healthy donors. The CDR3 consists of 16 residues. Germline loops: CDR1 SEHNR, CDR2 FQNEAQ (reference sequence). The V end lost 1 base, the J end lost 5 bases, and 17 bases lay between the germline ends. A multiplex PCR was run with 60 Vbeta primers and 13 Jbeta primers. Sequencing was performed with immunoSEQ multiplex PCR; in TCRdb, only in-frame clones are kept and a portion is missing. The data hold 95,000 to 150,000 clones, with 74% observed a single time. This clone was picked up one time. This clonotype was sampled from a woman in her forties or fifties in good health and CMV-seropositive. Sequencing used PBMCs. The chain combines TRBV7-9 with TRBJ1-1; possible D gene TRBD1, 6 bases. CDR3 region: CASSLEFIGGLTEAFF. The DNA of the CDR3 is TGTGCCAGCAGCTTAGAATTTATCGGGGGGCTTACTGAAGCTTTCTTT.